These T cell receptor beta chains were read from a single sample in a study of blood T cell repertoires in COVID-19. Profiled with immunoSEQ multiplex PCR; TCRdb holds only in-frame clones, not every one. The data hold 70,000 to 80,000 clones, with about 86% observed a single time. The sample comprised peripheral blood. The receptors originated from a human donor in a cohort sampled during active COVID-19. Each CDR3 is given with its conserved first and last residue. The order of the fields is V gene, J gene, D gene, CDR3 protein, CDR3 DNA. The D gene is left open where the match is weak.

v_gene: TRBV10-3; j_gene: TRBJ2-1; d_gene: TRBD2; CDR3aa: CAIKRGSYNEQFF; CDR3nt: TGTGCCATCAAGCGGGGCTCCTACAATGAGCAGTTCTTC
v_gene: TRBV5-4; j_gene: TRBJ2-3; d_gene: TRBD1; CDR3aa: CASSPARGGRDTQYF; CDR3nt: TGTGCCAGCAGCCCGGCCCGAGGGGGCCGTGATACGCAGTATTTT
v_gene: TRBV25-1; j_gene: TRBJ2-5; d_gene: TRBD2; CDR3aa: CASSEASGEETQYF; CDR3nt: TGTGCCAGCAGTGAGGCTAGCGGAGAAGAGACCCAGTACTTC
v_gene: TRBV7-2; j_gene: TRBJ2-3; d_gene: TRBD1; CDR3aa: CASSSTAPGGTGTDTQYF; CDR3nt: TGTGCCAGCAGCTCTACGGCCCCAGGGGGTACTGGCACAGATACGCAGTATTTT
v_gene: TRBV3-1/TRBV3-2; j_gene: TRBJ1-2; d_gene: TRBD1; CDR3aa: CASSQDPTLQGAF; CDR3nt: TGTGCCAGCAGCCAAGACCCAACCTTGCAGGGGGCCTTC
v_gene: TRBV19; j_gene: TRBJ1-2; d_gene: TRBD1; CDR3aa: CASSDPGQGRFYGYTF; CDR3nt: TGTGCCAGTAGCGATCCGGGACAGGGGCGCTTCTATGGCTACACCTTC
v_gene: TRBV3-1/TRBV3-2; j_gene: TRBJ1-1; d_gene: NA; CDR3aa: CASSQDDRINTEAFF; CDR3nt: TGTGCCAGCAGCCAAGACGACAGGATTAACACTGAAGCTTTCTTT
v_gene: TRBV3-1/TRBV3-2; j_gene: TRBJ1-5; d_gene: NA; CDR3aa: CASSQRGREIRQPQHF; CDR3nt: TGTGCCAGCAGCCAACGTGGGCGAGAGATACGTCAGCCCCAGCATTTT
v_gene: TRBV11-2; j_gene: TRBJ2-1; d_gene: NA; CDR3aa: CASSLRFQALSSYNEQFF; CDR3nt: TGTGCCAGCAGCTTACGGTTCCAGGCCCTAAGCTCCTACAATGAGCAGTTCTTC
v_gene: TRBV5-4; j_gene: TRBJ2-7; d_gene: TRBD2; CDR3aa: CASSLTSDRYEQYF; CDR3nt: TGTGCCAGCAGCTTAACTAGCGATCGCTACGAGCAGTACTTC
v_gene: TRBV30; j_gene: TRBJ2-1; d_gene: NA; CDR3aa: CAWAPDRPEYNEQFF; CDR3nt: TGTGCCTGGGCCCCCGACAGGCCTGAATACAATGAGCAGTTCTTC